This T cell receptor beta chain was sequenced for a study of neurological immune-mediated disorders. Study-level background: Multiple sclerosis patients numbered about 35, of whom about 30 were relapsing-remitting and 3 secondary progressive.

This clonotype occurred many times. Its cognate antigen is unknown. Germline assignment: CDR1 MNHEY and CDR2 SVGAGI. The CDR3 spans 16 residues. The ends were cut back, 0 bases at V and 2 bases at J, with 12 bases in the middle. Regarding the study as a whole: None of the CDR3 amino acid sequences of expanded clones recurred across subjects, suggesting private repertoires in all groups. Repertoires from 18 of 34 multiple sclerosis patients grouped phylogenetically into a related-CDR3 cluster, suggesting a possible signature.

TCRdb processed the 5' RACE reads anew with MiXCR; each CDR3 protein has one entry. This table has tens of thousands of distinct CDR3 sequences, 3.5% to 4.5% appearing once. V gene TRBV6-5 combines with J gene TRBJ2-3; the D gene could be TRBD1 or TRBD2 (5 bases each). Sequencing used PBMCs. The sequence came from a woman between 50 and 59 years old with multiple sclerosis. Written as DNA, the CDR3 is TGTGCCAGCAGTTACTCGAGATGGGACGCCACAGATACGCAGTATTTT. Protein product: CASSYSRWDATDTQYF.